This T cell receptor beta chain was captured by sequencing in a study of early T cells in non-severe SARS-CoV-2 infection. Overall study context: Sequencing of bulk RNA from unsorted whole blood was done, without chain pairing. Notes on the study in general: VDJdb matches were skewed toward anti-spike CD8 T cell responses.

This clonotype was picked up many times. Its specificity is not known. Unique molecular identifier tags were affixed to discrete cDNA molecules. TCRdb independently ran MiXCR on the 5' RACE reads; one entry per CDR3 protein. The table lists some 77,000 distinct CDR3 sequences, over 8.5% of them singletons, with about 4.6% in the top ten. This TCR came from an adult who was a healthcare worker with PCR-confirmed SARS-CoV-2 infection or an uninfected control (not recorded which). Source material: whole blood.

CDR3 sequence reads: CASSVGLGREQYF. The CDR3 nucleotides are TGTGCCAGCAGCGTAGGGTTAGGGAGGGAGCAGTACTTC. V and J are TRBV9 and TRBJ2-7; possible D gene TRBD2, 6 bases. CDR3 length equals 13 residues. Germline values: CDR1 SGDLS, CDR2 YYNGEE. V lost 0 bases and J lost 7, with 11 bases in between.